The sequence of this TCR beta chain was determined in a study of blood T cell repertoires in COVID-19. Across the whole study: The United States, Italy and Spain provided the acute and convalescent COVID-19 samples. From T cells, B-cell-depleted T cells, or PBMCs came the material, which was cDNA or gDNA.

The V gene's germline CDR1 is MNHEY and CDR2 SVGAGI. The CDR3 spans 14 residues. Trimming took off 2 bases at V and 6 bases at J, with 13 bases between the two ends. The sample holds a few counts of this clone. Authors' analysis steps: The assay estimated nucleated cells by amplifying reference gene primers. The protocol was immunoSEQ multiplex PCR, while the TCRdb copy is restricted to in-frame clones and leaves out a portion. Clone size and the V and J calls come from that table; the DNA yielded D and trimming. The sample lists around 200,000 clones, roughly 80% occurring once. The sequenced sample was peripheral blood. The TCR sequence derives from a man aged 50 or older with active or convalescent COVID-19. The V call is TRBV6-5, the J call TRBJ1-1; weak D call: TRBD1 (5 bases). CDR3 amino acids: CASSYGGRGPEAFF. CDR3 nucleotides: TGTGCCAGCAGTTACGGCGGGAGGGGACCTGAAGCTTTCTTT.